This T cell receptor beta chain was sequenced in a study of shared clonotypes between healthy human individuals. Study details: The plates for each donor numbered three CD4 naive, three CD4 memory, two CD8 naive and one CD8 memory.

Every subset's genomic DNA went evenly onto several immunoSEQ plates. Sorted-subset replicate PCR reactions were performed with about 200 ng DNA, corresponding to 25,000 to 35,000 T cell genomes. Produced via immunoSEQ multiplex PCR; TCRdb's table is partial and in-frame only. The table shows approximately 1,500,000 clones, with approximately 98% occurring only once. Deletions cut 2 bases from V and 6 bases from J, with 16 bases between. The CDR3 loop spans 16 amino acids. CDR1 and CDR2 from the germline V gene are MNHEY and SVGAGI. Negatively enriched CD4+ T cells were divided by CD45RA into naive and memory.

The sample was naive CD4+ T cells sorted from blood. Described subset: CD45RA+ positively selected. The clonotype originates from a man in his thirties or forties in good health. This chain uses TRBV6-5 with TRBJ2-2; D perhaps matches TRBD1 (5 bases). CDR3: CASSYRLDSLSGELFF. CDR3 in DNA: TGTGCCAGCAGTTACAGATTAGACAGCCTGTCCGGGGAGCTGTTTTTT.